Sequencing of this T cell receptor (beta chain) was carried out in a study of blood T cell repertoires in COVID-19. Study in general: Donors in the United States, Italy and Spain gave samples during acute or convalescent COVID-19. Sample material is recorded as cDNA or gDNA derived from T cells, B-cell-depleted T cells, or PBMCs.

Authors' methods: Nucleated cell number was recorded as an estimate derived from reference gene primer amplification. TCRdb keeps only in-frame clones here, not all; method: immunoSEQ multiplex PCR. V, J and clone size were drawn from that table, and D and trimming were deduced from the DNA. There are over 110,000 clones in the sample; 75% to 85% occur only once, and around 3.7% lies in the top ten. The specimen sequenced was peripheral blood. The sequence came from a man aged 70-80 years who had recovered from COVID-19.

CDR3 sequence: CASSQTRDRGRPYEQYF. CDR3 sequence (DNA): TGTGCCAGCTCTCAAACTCGGGACAGGGGGCGACCCTACGAGCAGTACTTC. The V and J genes are TRBV18 and TRBJ2-7; 12 nucleotides line up with TRBD1. Unmatched junction bases numbered 11, after V lost 6 bases and J lost 2 bases. The CDR3 has 17 residues. The germline V gene has CDR1 KGHSH and CDR2 LQKENI.